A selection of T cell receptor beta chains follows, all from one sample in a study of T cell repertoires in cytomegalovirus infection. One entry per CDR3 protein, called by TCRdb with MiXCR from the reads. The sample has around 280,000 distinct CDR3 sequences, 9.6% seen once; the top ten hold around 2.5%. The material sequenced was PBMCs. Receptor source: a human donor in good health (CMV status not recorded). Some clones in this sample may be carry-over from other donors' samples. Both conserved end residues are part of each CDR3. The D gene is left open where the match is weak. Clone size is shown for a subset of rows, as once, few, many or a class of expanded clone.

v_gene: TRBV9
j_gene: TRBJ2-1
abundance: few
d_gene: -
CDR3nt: TGTGCCAGCAGCGTAGTAAGAGGAACCTACAATGAGCAGTTCTTC
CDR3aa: CASSVVRGTYNEQFF

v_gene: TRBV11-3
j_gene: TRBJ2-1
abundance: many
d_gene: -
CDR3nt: TGTGCCAGCAGCAAGGGACTCGACAATGAGCAGTTCTTC
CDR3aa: CASSKGLDNEQFF

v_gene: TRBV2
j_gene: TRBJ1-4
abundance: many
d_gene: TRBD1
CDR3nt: TGTGCCAGCAGTGCCGGGACAGGGAGTGAAAAACTGTTTTTT
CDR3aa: CASSAGTGSEKLFF

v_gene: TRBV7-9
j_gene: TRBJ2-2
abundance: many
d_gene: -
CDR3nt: TGTGCCAGCAGCCCCCGGACGGGGAACACCGGGGAGCTGTTTTTT
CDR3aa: CASSPRTGNTGELFF

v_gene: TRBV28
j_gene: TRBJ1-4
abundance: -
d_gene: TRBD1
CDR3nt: TGTGCCAGCAGTCCTCCGGGACAGGGGAAGATTAATGAAAAACTGTTTTTT
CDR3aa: CASSPPGQGKINEKLFF

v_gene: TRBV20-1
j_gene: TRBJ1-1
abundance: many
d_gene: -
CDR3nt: TGCAAAATCGGGCATGAAAACACTGAAGCTTTCTTT
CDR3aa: CKIGHENTEAFF

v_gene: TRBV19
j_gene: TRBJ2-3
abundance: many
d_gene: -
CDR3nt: TGTGCCAGTAGTATAGTGCCGGAAAAGGGTACGCAGTATTTT
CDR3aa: CASSIVPEKGTQYF

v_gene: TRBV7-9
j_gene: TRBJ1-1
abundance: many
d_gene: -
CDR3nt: TGTGCCAGCAGCTTAGGATCGTCAGAAGCTTTCTTT
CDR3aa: CASSLGSSEAFF

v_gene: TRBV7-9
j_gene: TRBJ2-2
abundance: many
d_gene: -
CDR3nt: TGTGCCAGCAGCCTTCAGGGAGCCGTTGGCACCGGGGAGCTGTTTTTT
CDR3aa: CASSLQGAVGTGELFF

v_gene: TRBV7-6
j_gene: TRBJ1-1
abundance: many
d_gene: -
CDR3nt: TGTGCCAGCACCCAAGGGGTGAACACTGAAGCTTTCTTT
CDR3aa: CASTQGVNTEAFF

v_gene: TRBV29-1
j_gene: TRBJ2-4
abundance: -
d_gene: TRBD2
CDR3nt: TGCAGCGTTGAAGATGCGGGGGGGCTGTACTTC
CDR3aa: CSVEDAGGLYF

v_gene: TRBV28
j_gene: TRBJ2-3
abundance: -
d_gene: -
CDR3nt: TGTGCCAGCCTTTCAGGGGATGGAGATACGCAGTATTTT
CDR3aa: CASLSGDGDTQYF

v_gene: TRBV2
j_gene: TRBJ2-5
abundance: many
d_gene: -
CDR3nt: TGTGCCAGCAGCCCGATTGGGTGGTACCAAGAGACCCAGTACTTC
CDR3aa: CASSPIGWYQETQYF

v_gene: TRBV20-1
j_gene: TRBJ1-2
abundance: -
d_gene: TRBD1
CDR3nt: TGCAGTGCTAGGGACAGGGGCCCAAAAGACACCTTC
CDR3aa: CSARDRGPKDTF

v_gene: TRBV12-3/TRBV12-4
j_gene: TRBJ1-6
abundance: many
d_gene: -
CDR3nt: TGTGCCAGCAGTTTTGCGGGACTGATTAATTCACCCCTCCACTTT
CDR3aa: CASSFAGLINSPLHF

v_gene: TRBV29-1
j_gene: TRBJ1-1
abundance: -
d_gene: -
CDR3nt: TGCAGCGGTAAGGGAGGGCTAGTGAACACTGAAGCTTTCTTT
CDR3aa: CSGKGGLVNTEAFF

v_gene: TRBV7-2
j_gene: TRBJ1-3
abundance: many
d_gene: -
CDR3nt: TGTGCCAGCAGCGCCAGTGGAAACACCATATATTTT
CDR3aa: CASSASGNTIYF

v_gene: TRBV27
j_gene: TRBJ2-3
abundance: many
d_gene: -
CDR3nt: TGTGCCAGCAGTTTAAGAGGTCAGAACACAGATACGCAGTATTTT
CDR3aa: CASSLRGQNTDTQYF

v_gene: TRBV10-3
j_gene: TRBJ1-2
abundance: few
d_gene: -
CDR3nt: TGTGCCATCAGTGAAAGGGCCAGGGAAAGGGGCTATGGCTACACCTTC
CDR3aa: CAISERARERGYGYTF

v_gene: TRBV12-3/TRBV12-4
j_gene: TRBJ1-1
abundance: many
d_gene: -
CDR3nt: TGTGCCAGCAGCCGACAGATTAACACTGAAGCTTTCTTT
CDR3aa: CASSRQINTEAFF

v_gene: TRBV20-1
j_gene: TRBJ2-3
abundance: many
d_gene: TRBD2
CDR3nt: TGCAGTGCATCCCGGGGGGGTACCACAGATACGCAGTATTTT
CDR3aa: CSASRGGTTDTQYF

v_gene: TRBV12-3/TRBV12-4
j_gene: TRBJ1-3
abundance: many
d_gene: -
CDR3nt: TGTGCCAGCAGTTTCGGGACGGAGCCAACGGATTTT
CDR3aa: CASSFGTEPTDF

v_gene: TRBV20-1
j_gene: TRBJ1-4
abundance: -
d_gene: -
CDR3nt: TGCAGTGCTAGAGATTCTTCCGCAACTAATGAAAAACTGTTTTTT
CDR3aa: CSARDSSATNEKLFF

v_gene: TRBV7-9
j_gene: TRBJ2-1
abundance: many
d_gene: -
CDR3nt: TGTGCCAGCAGCTTAGAAGCAGCGAGTTACAATGAGCAGTTCTTC
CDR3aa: CASSLEAASYNEQFF

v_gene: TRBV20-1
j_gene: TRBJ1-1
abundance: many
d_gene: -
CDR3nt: TGCAGTGCTAGAGAAGAGGGCAGGGGTAGAGGGAGGAACACTGAAGCTTTCTTT
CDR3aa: CSAREEGRGRGRNTEAFF

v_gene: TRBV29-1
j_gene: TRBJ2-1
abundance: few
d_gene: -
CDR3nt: TGCAGCGTTGAACCGACGGGGAGCTCCTACAATGAGCAGTTCTTC
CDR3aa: CSVEPTGSSYNEQFF

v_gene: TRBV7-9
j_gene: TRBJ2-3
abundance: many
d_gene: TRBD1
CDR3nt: TGTGCCAGCAGCTTGGGGGGACAGGGTTCGGATACGCAGTATTTT
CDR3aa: CASSLGGQGSDTQYF

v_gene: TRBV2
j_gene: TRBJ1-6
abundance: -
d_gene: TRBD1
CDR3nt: TGTGCCAGCAGACAGGGGAATCCCCTCCACTTT
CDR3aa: CASRQGNPLHF

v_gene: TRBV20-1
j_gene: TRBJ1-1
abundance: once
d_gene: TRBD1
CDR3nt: TGCAGTGCCGACAGGGCGAACACTGAAGCTTTCTTT
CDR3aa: CSADRANTEAFF

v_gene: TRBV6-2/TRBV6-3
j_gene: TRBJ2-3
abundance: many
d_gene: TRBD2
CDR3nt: TGTGCCAGCCGGCTAGCGGGGATAGGCACAGATACGCAGTATTTT
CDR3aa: CASRLAGIGTDTQYF

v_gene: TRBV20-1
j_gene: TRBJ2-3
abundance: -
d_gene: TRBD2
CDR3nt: TGCAGTGCTAGTAATAGCGGGGTGCGCACAGATACGCAGTATTTT
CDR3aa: CSASNSGVRTDTQYF

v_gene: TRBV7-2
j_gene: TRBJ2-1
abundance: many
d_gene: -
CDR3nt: TGTGCCAGCTCCCCTGTAGCGTACAATGAGCAGTTCTTC
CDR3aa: CASSPVAYNEQFF

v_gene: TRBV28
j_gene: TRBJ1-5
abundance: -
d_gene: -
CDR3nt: TGTGCCAGCAGTTTAAGGTCCCTCATCCAGAATCAGCCCCAGCATTTT
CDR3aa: CASSLRSLIQNQPQHF

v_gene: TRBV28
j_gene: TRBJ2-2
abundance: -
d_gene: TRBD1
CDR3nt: TGTGCCAGCAGTCTTACAGGGGACCTGAACACCGGGGAGCTGTTTTTT
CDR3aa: CASSLTGDLNTGELFF

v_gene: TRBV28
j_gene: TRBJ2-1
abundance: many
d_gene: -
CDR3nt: TGTGCCAGCCTCCTGGGCCGCTACAATGAGCAGTTCTTC
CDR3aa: CASLLGRYNEQFF

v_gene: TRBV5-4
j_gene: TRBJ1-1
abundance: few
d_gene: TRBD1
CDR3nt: TGTGCCAGCAGCCTAGGAATGGACAGGCCAGAAGCTTTCTTT
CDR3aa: CASSLGMDRPEAFF

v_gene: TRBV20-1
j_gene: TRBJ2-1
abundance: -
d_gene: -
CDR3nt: TGCAGTGCCATGGGGCAATACAATGAGCAGTTCTTC
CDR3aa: CSAMGQYNEQFF

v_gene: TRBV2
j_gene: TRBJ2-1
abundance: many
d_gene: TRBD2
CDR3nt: TGTGCCAGCAGTGAAGAGGTGGGGGGGGTGCTCGATGAGCAGTTCTTC
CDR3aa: CASSEEVGGVLDEQFF

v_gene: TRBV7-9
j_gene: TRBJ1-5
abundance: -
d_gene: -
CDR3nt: TGTGCCAGCAGTCCATTGGGGAAAGCTAATCAGCCCCAGCATTTT
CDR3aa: CASSPLGKANQPQHF

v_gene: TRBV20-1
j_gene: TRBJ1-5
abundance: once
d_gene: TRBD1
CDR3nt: TGCAGTGCTTCTTCCGGGACAGGGGGTTTAGAGCCCCAGCATTTT
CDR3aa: CSASSGTGGLEPQHF

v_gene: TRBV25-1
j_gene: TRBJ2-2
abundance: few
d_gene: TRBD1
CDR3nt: TGTGCCAGCAGTGAAAGACAGGGATTCACCGGGGAGCTGTTTTTT
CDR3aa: CASSERQGFTGELFF

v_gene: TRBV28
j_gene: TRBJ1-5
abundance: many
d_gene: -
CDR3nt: TGTGCCAGCAGTTTGGGTGGGACATTCAATCAGCCCCAGCATTTT
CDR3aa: CASSLGGTFNQPQHF

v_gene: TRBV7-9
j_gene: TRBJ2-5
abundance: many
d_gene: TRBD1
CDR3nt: TGTGCCAGCAGCTTAGCGGGCGACAGGGGATTCAGGACCCAGTACTTC
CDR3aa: CASSLAGDRGFRTQYF

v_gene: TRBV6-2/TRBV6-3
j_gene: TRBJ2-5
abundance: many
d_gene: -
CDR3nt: TGTGCCAGCAGTTACTCGATATCAGGGGAGGACAGCCAAGAGACCCAGTACTTC
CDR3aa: CASSYSISGEDSQETQYF

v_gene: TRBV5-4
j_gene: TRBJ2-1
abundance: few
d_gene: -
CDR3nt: TGTGCCAGCAGCTTCGTGGGGCCCAACGTTGAGCAGTTCTTC
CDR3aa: CASSFVGPNVEQFF

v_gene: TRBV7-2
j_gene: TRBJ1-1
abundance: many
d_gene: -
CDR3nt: TGTGCCAGCAGCTCCCGGGCGGGAGGGAACACTGAAGCTTTCTTT
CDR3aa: CASSSRAGGNTEAFF

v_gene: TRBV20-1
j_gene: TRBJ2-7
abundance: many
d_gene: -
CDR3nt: TGCAGTGCCGAGCGCCGTTCCGAGCAGTACTTC
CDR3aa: CSAERRSEQYF

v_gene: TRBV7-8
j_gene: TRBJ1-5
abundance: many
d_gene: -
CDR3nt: TGTGCCAGCAGCTTAGCGCCCCGGGATCAGCCCCAGCATTTT
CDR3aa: CASSLAPRDQPQHF

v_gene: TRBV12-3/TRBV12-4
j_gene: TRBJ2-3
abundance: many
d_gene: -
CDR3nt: TGTGCCAGCGGATCTAGGGGGACTCCAGCCGCCACGCAGTATTTT
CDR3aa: CASGSRGTPAATQYF

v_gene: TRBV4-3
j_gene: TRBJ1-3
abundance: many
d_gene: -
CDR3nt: TGCGCCAGCAGCCAAGATCGGGGGGACACCATATATTTT
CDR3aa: CASSQDRGDTIYF